The rows below give T cell receptor beta chains drawn from one sample of a study of blood T cell repertoires in COVID-19. Sequencing used immunoSEQ multiplex PCR; TCRdb keeps in-frame clones, though not all of them. The table lists a few hundred thousand clones, about 86% of them singletons. Sequenced sample: PBMCs or T cells enriched from blood (not recorded which). The receptors come from a man aged 25-40 years with acute COVID-19. The CDR3 runs from the conserved cysteine through the conserved F or W. Each record gives: D gene, clone size, J gene, V gene, CDR3 protein, CDR3 DNA. D genes are given only for firm matches. For some rows the clone size is stated as once, few or many, or as a class when expanded; others skip it.

>.|.|TRBJ1-6|TRBV11-3
CASSLETLNNFFESPLHF
TGTGCCAGCAGCTTAGAAACTCTCAATAATTTCTTCGAATCACCCCTCCACTTT
>TRBD1|.|TRBJ1-4|TRBV5-4
CASSSYRDRDEKLFF
TGTGCCAGCAGCTCGTACCGGGACAGGGATGAAAAACTGTTTTTT
>.|.|TRBJ1-2|TRBV7-9
CASSQEGYGYTF
TGTGCCAGCAGCCAAGAGGGCTATGGCTACACCTTC
>TRBD1|.|TRBJ2-2|TRBV10-3
CATRQGVLDTGELFF
TGTGCCACCCGACAGGGGGTGTTGGACACCGGGGAGCTGTTTTTT
>.|.|TRBJ1-2|TRBV7-9
CASSPRQSHYGYTF
TGTGCCAGCAGCCCTCGACAGAGTCACTATGGCTACACCTTC
>TRBD1|.|TRBJ1-1|TRBV7-9
CASRITGAVTEAFF
TGTGCCAGCAGAATCACAGGGGCCGTCACTGAAGCTTTCTTT
>.|.|TRBJ1-2|TRBV29-1
CSVGLSANYGYTF
TGCAGCGTTGGACTGTCGGCTAACTATGGCTACACCTTC
>TRBD2|once|TRBJ2-3|TRBV3-1/TRBV3-2
CASGFRRGSTDTQYF
TGTGCCAGCGGCTTCCGGCGGGGGAGCACAGATACGCAGTATTTT
>TRBD1|.|TRBJ1-2|TRBV3-1/TRBV3-2
CASSQESTGNYGYTF
TGTGCCAGCAGCCAAGAATCGACAGGGAACTATGGCTACACCTTC
>TRBD1|.|TRBJ1-4|TRBV19
CASKSTGTILFF
TGTGCCAGCAAATCGACAGGGACCATCCTGTTTTTT
>.|.|TRBJ1-2|TRBV5-1
CASRPMGSNYGYTF
TGCGCCAGCAGACCCATGGGTAGCAACTATGGCTACACCTTC
>TRBD1|.|TRBJ2-2|TRBV3-1/TRBV3-2
CASSQRTGGGTGELFF
TGTGCCAGCAGCCAACGGACAGGGGGCGGGACCGGGGAGCTGTTTTTT
>TRBD1|.|TRBJ1-3|TRBV7-9
CASSGNRGSNLSGNTIYF
TGTGCCAGCAGCGGTAACAGGGGCTCCAATCTCTCTGGAAACACCATATATTTT
>.|.|TRBJ1-6|TRBV10-2
CASSESVEGYSPLHF
TGCGCCAGCAGTGAGTCGGTGGAGGGATACTCACCCCTCCACTTT
>.|few|TRBJ2-1|TRBV5-1
CASSPQVRGSYNEQFF
TGTGCCAGCAGCCCACAGGTTCGCGGCTCCTACAATGAGCAGTTCTTC
>.|.|TRBJ2-2|TRBV7-2
CASSSWTVPGELFF
TGTGCCAGCAGCTCCTGGACTGTCCCCGGGGAGCTGTTTTTT
>.|.|TRBJ1-1|TRBV27
CASSLHRNTEAFF
TGTGCCAGCAGTTTACACAGAAACACTGAAGCTTTCTTT
>.|.|TRBJ2-2|TRBV6-5
CASSYFTGTNTGELFF
TGTGCCAGCAGTTACTTCACAGGAACGAACACCGGGGAGCTGTTTTTT
>.|.|TRBJ1-2|TRBV3-1/TRBV3-2
CASSQDGSLTNYGYTF
TGTGCCAGCAGCCAAGATGGCTCGCTTACTAACTATGGCTACACCTTC
>TRBD1|.|TRBJ1-6|TRBV30
CAWSLPSGGYNSPLHF
TGTGCCTGGAGTCTACCCTCAGGGGGCTATAATTCACCCCTCCACTTT
>TRBD1|.|TRBJ1-2|TRBV7-2
CASSFGTDQTF
TGTGCCAGCAGCTTTGGGACAGATCAAACCTTC
>TRBD2|.|TRBJ2-2|TRBV2
CASSIIAGNTGELFF
TGTGCCAGCAGTATAATAGCGGGGAACACCGGGGAGCTGTTTTTT
>TRBD1|.|TRBJ1-6|TRBV27
CASSLSPGTAHSPLHF
TGTGCCAGCAGTTTATCGCCAGGGACAGCTCATTCACCCCTCCACTTT
>.|.|TRBJ1-6|TRBV18
CASRLEGGGNSPLHF
TGTGCCAGCCGGTTGGAAGGCGGAGGGAATTCACCCCTCCACTTT
>.|.|TRBJ1-2|TRBV6-5
CASSYSRTDYGYTF
TGTGCCAGCAGTTACTCGAGGACAGACTATGGCTACACCTTC
>.|.|TRBJ1-3|TRBV11-3
CASSLVSGQTGNTIYF
TGTGCCAGCAGCTTAGTCTCAGGACAGACAGGAAACACCATATATTTT
>TRBD1|.|TRBJ2-5|TRBV5-1
CASSPFYQGQGSTETQYF
TGTGCCAGCAGCCCGTTTTATCAGGGACAGGGGAGTACGGAGACCCAGTACTTC
>TRBD2|.|TRBJ2-5|TRBV7-8
CASSRARRAGGQETQYF
TGTGCCAGCAGCCGAGCCCGACGGGCGGGGGGACAAGAGACCCAGTACTTC
>.|.|TRBJ1-2|TRBV28
CASSFLRDYGYTF
TGTGCCAGCAGTTTTCTACGGGATTATGGCTACACCTTC
>TRBD1|.|TRBJ1-6|TRBV6-1
CASSEAGDSYNSPLHF
TGTGCCAGCAGTGAAGCGGGGGACAGCTATAATTCACCCCTCCACTTT
>.|.|TRBJ1-6|TRBV4-1
CASSRELGSTLHF
TGCGCCAGCAGCCGGGAGCTCGGTTCGACCCTCCACTTT
>.|once|TRBJ1-4|TRBV6-5
CASGVRQGEKLFF
TGTGCCAGCGGGGTAAGGCAGGGTGAAAAACTGTTTTTT
>.|.|TRBJ1-2|TRBV6-5
CASRDPGVGGYTF
TGTGCCAGCAGAGACCCCGGGGTAGGTGGCTACACCTTC
>.|.|TRBJ1-1|TRBV15
CATSRDSSTEAFF
TGTGCCACCAGCAGAGATTCCAGCACTGAAGCTTTCTTT
>TRBD1|.|TRBJ2-2|TRBV24-1
CATSARDSNTGELFF
TGTGCCACCAGTGCCCGGGACAGTAACACCGGGGAGCTGTTTTTT
>.|.|TRBJ1-2|TRBV28
CASDNRGRPNYGYTF
TGTGCCAGTGATAACAGAGGGCGTCCTAACTATGGCTACACCTTC
>.|.|TRBJ1-1|TRBV5-5
CASSLGHRNTEAFF
TGTGCCAGCAGCTTGGGTCACAGGAACACTGAAGCTTTCTTT
>TRBD1|.|TRBJ1-4|TRBV2
CASSEERDRVGEKLFF
TGTGCCAGCAGTGAGGAAAGGGACAGGGTGGGCGAAAAACTGTTTTTT
>.|.|TRBJ1-1|TRBV19
CASSIQRAEAFF
TGTGCCAGTAGTATACAACGGGCTGAAGCTTTCTTT
>.|.|TRBJ1-6|TRBV19
CASRRADLSSYNSPLHF
TGTGCCAGTAGGAGAGCGGACTTGAGCTCCTATAATTCACCCCTCCACTTT
>.|.|TRBJ2-5|TRBV27
CASTRRPGQETQYF
TGTGCCAGCACCCGGCGCCCGGGGCAAGAGACCCAGTACTTC
>.|.|TRBJ2-3|TRBV6-1
CASSELDLGGDTQYF
TGTGCCAGCAGTGAACTGGACTTGGGGGGAGATACGCAGTATTTT
>.|.|TRBJ2-2|TRBV18
CASSPQGVNTGELFF
TGTGCCAGCTCACCACAGGGGGTCAACACCGGGGAGCTGTTTTTT
>TRBD1|.|TRBJ2-2|TRBV27
CASSFRDRELTGELFF
TGTGCCAGCAGTTTCCGGGACAGGGAATTAACCGGGGAGCTGTTTTTT
>.|.|TRBJ1-2|TRBV19
CASSIQGSGYGYTF
TGTGCCAGTAGTATCCAGGGTTCAGGCTATGGCTACACCTTC
>TRBD1|.|TRBJ1-6|TRBV2
CASRDRVASPLHF
TGTGCCAGCAGAGACAGGGTCGCCTCACCCCTCCACTTT
>TRBD2|.|TRBJ2-2|TRBV15
CATSRDHSGNPGELFF
TGTGCCACCAGCAGAGATCATAGCGGGAATCCCGGGGAGCTGTTTTTT
>.|.|TRBJ1-5|TRBV29-1
CSVVGDSRQPQHF
TGCAGCGTTGTAGGGGATAGCAGACAGCCCCAGCATTTT
>.|.|TRBJ2-1|TRBV2
CASNALRYNEQFF
TGTGCCAGCAATGCCCTTAGATACAATGAGCAGTTCTTC
>.|.|TRBJ2-1|TRBV12-3/TRBV12-4
CASSLVAGHEQFF
TGTGCCAGCAGTTTAGTCGCAGGGCATGAGCAGTTCTTC
>TRBD1|.|TRBJ2-1|TRBV3-1/TRBV3-2
CASSPLGTGDNEQFF
TGTGCCAGCAGCCCCCTTGGGACAGGGGACAATGAGCAGTTCTTC
>.|.|TRBJ2-6|TRBV6-5
CASSYSRDTGANVLTF
TGTGCCAGCAGTTACTCAAGAGATACTGGGGCCAACGTCCTGACTTTC
>.|.|TRBJ1-6|TRBV27
CARDHRGNNSPLHF
TGTGCCAGGGACCACCGGGGAAATAATTCACCCCTCCACTTT
>.|many|TRBJ1-3|TRBV6-5
CASSHRDGNTIYF
TGTGCCAGCAGTCATCGAGATGGAAACACCATATATTTT
>.|.|TRBJ2-1|TRBV27
CASRLFGGNEQFF
TGTGCCAGCAGGCTTTTTGGGGGGAATGAGCAGTTCTTC
>.|.|TRBJ1-3|TRBV19
CASSMGRGYTIYF
TGTGCCAGTAGTATGGGCAGGGGATACACCATATATTTT
>.|.|TRBJ1-1|TRBV6-4
CASRVYRDAEAFF
TGTGCCAGCAGAGTATACAGGGATGCTGAAGCTTTCTTT
>.|.|TRBJ1-3|TRBV28
CASLYFGARGNTIYF
TGTGCCAGCCTCTATTTTGGGGCACGTGGAAACACCATATATTTT
>.|.|TRBJ1-6|TRBV3-1/TRBV3-2
CASSQDYGTVNNSPLHF
TGTGCCAGCAGCCAAGATTACGGCACAGTAAATAATTCACCCCTCCACTTT